This T cell receptor beta chain was sequenced in a study of T cell responses to AZD1222 COVID-19 vaccine. V lost 7 bases to trimming and J lost 1 base; unmatched junction nucleotides: 0. Germline assignment: CDR1 KGHDR and CDR2 SFDVKD. The CDR3 spans 13 residues. Clones were sequenced by immunoSEQ multiplex PCR, and TCRdb holds only the in-frame ones, with some missing. This repertoire shows approximately 120,000 clones, approximately 94% found once; its top ten account for approximately 3.4%. A remark on this clone: Its specificity is unknown.

The study's findings and limits: Breadth and depth of Spike-specific TCRs rose after two AZD1222 doses. Donors were chiefly white British, with a greater number of females, and clonal diversity was perhaps underestimated.

The input for sequencing was peripheral blood, taken on day 0 of AZD1222 vaccination. This chain links TRBV24-1 with TRBJ2-1; 7 nucleotides agree with TRBD1. The sequence was obtained from an adult in good health. CDR3 coding DNA: TGTGCCACCAGGGGACAGTCCTACAATGAGCAGTTCTTC. Its translation is CATRGQSYNEQFF.